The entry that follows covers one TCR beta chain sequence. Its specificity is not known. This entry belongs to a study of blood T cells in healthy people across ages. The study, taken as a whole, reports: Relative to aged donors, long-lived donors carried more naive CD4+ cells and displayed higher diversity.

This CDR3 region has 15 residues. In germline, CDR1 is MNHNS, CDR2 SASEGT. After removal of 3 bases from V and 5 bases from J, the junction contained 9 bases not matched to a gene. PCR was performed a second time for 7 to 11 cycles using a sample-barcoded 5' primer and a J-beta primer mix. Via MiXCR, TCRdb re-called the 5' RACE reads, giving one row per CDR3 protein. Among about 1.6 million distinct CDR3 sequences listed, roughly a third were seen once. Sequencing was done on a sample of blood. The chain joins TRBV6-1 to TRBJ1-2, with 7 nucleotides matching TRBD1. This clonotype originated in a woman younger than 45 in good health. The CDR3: CASSEPGTDLYGYTF. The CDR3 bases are TGTGCCAGCAGTGAGCCCGGGACAGACCTTTATGGCTACACCTTC.